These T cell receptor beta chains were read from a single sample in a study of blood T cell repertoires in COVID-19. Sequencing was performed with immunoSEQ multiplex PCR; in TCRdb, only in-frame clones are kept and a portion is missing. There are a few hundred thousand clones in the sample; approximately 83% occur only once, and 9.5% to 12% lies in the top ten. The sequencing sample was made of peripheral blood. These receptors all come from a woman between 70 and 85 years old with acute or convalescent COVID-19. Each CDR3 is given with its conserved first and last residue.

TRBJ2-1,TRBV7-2,CASSLAGGFFEQFF
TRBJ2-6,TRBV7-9,CASSLALAGANVLTF
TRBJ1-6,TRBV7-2,CASSLGSRGPLHF
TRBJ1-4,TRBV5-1,CASSLGVPGLGEKLFF
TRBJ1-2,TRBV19,CASSRQQYGYTF
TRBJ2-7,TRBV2,CASTAGEQYF
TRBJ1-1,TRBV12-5,CASGLVNPGPGGGTEAFF
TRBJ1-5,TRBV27,CAPPLAGDQPQHF
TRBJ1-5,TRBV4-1,CASSLTVGQPQHF
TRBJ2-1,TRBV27,CASSLSLGLPYNEQFF
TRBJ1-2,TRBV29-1,CSVGWGDYGYTF
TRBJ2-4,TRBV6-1,CASSDKRDTTKNIQYF
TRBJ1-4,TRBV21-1,CASSKQGAENEKLFF
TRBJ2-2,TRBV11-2,CASSLTRGTGELFF
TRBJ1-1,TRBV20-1,CSASRQGMNTEAFF
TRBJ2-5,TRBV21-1,CASGPSGATLQETQYF
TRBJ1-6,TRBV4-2,CASSQEAVLANSPLHF
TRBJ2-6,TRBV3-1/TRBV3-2,CASSEQISGANVLTF
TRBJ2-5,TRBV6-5,CASSPPGAETQYF
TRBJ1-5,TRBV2,CASSVQGLSNQPQHF
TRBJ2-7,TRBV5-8,CAANRGRTYEQYF
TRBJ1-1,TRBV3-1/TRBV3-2,CASSQVLNTEAFF
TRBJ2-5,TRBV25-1,CASSESGGEETQYF
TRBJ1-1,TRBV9,CASSVQMNTEAFF